This TCR beta chain emerged from a study of CD8+ T cells in alopecia areata. Study observations and caveats: Sequenced scalp T cells also include alphabeta T cells resident in normal skin.

There are many counts of this clone. Its specificity is not known. Following RNA extraction, reverse transcription yielded cDNA that acted as the sequencing template. This table comes from immunoSEQ multiplex PCR, and its TCRdb copy is limited to in-frame clones, with some not included. The data hold 150,000 to 200,000 clones, with 58% observed a single time. The sample's treatment: oral pan-JAK inhibitor, 5-10 mg twice daily. The study team obtained lesional scalp punch biopsies and peripheral blood from alopecia areata patients. The ends were cut back, 5 bases at V and 5 bases at J, with 18 bases in the middle. Germline CDR1 ENHRY, CDR2 SYGVKD. The CDR3 sequence is 16 residues long.

The sequence was collected from a human donor with alopecia areata. Material: CD4+ T cells sorted from blood, obtained at approximately week 61, from a patient treated with tofacitinib. The chain uses TRBV10-3 and TRBJ2-2, with D perhaps TRBD1 or TRBD2 (5 bases each). CDR3 DNA sequence: TGTGCCATCAGTAAGACCAGGGACCCCGGGACCGGGGAGCTGTTTTTT. This codes for CAISKTRDPGTGELFF.